This T cell receptor (beta chain) stems from a study of CD8 T cells in ankylosing spondylitis (dated by TCRdb to about 2017). In the study overall: The study set out to find disease-linked TCR variants by profiling T cell receptor beta repertoires in ankylosing spondylitis patients and healthy donors. The full study cohort was made up of over 20 ankylosing spondylitis patients and roughly 98 healthy donors. Peripheral blood samples were taken, and synovial fluid was additionally collected from ankylosing spondylitis patients. Points the paper makes about the study in general: The disease-linked clones were reported to be significantly enriched in matched synovial fluid samples from ankylosing spondylitis patients. Some TCR beta motif variants had previously been reported in synovial fluid and blood of reactive arthritis patients, which suggested common disease-initiation mechanisms. A CD8+ phenotype was shown by the disease-linked clones, which were found at relatively low frequencies in peripheral blood. Blood from ankylosing spondylitis patients appeared to be characterized by a TCR beta motif made up of seven or eight highly homologous amino acid variants.

For sequencing, an Illumina HiSeq 2500 was employed. Quantitative 5'-RACE with molecular barcodes was the method used to prepare the TCR beta libraries. The source study handled its data this way. A new computational method based on a probabilistic model of VDJ rearrangement was used to identify disease-linked TCR variants. TCRdb reran the public reads through fastp at Q25 and MiXCR, keeping productive beta chains. Rows with one shared CDR3 protein collapse into an entry with the most common genes and DNA. The V and J calls here are based on TCRdb, not the publication. The sample table shows about 460,000 distinct CDR3 sequences, and approximately 5.3% are seen once. The ten largest clones take up around 3.5% of the sample. The CDR3 sequence holds 16 residues, the cysteine and phenylalanine included. CDR3 DNA only is kept here, 48 bases in frame from base 1. V is shortened by 3 bases, J by 0 bases, and the region joining them spans 11 bases.

Comments on this clonotype: Its recognized antigen is unknown. There are no base qualities to consult, and no much larger clone falls within one base.

The material sequenced was blood, either unsorted or a sorted T cell fraction (not recorded which). In this chain, TRBV12-3 or TRBV12-4 is recombined with TRBJ1-4; the D gene cannot be named for sure. The clonotype comes from a male donor with ankylosing spondylitis. This receptor has the CDR3 CASSFLGGPTNEKLFF. Here is the DNA: TGTGCCAGCAGTTTTCTTGGAGGGCCAACTAATGAAAAACTGTTTTTT.